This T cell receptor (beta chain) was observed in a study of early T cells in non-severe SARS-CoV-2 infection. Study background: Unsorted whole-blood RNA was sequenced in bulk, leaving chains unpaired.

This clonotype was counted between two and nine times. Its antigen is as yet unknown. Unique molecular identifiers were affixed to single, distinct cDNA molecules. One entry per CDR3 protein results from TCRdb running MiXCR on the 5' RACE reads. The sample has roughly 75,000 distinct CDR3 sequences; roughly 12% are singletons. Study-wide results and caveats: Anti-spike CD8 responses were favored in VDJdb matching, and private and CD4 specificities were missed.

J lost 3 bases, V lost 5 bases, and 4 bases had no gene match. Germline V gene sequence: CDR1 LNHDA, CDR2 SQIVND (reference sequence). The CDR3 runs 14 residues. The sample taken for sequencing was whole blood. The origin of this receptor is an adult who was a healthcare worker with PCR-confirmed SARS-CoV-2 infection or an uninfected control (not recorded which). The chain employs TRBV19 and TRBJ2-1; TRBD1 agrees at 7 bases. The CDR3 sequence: CASSDRADYNEQFF. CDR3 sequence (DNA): TGTGCCAGTAGTGACAGGGCCGACTACAATGAGCAGTTCTTC.